The clone carrying this TCR beta chain was observed a handful of times. Data came from immunoSEQ multiplex PCR; TCRdb stores just in-frame clones and leaves some out. The table shows about 220,000 clones, with approximately 83% occurring only once. This record comes from a study of blood T cell repertoires in COVID-19. On the study more broadly: Donors in the United States, Italy and Spain gave samples during acute or convalescent COVID-19.

The sequence was collected from a woman between 55 and 75 years old who had recovered from COVID-19. Sequenced material: PBMCs or T cells enriched from blood (not recorded which).

DNA for the CDR3: TGTGCCAGTAGTATCGGACCGACTATCTATGGCTACACCTTC. Translation gives CASSIGPTIYGYTF. The J gene is TRBJ1-2, the V gene TRBV19; D not resolved. Deletions cut 3 bases from V and 4 bases from J, with 12 bases between. CDR1 and CDR2 from the germline V gene are LNHDA and SQIVND (reference sequence). The CDR3 length is 14 residues.